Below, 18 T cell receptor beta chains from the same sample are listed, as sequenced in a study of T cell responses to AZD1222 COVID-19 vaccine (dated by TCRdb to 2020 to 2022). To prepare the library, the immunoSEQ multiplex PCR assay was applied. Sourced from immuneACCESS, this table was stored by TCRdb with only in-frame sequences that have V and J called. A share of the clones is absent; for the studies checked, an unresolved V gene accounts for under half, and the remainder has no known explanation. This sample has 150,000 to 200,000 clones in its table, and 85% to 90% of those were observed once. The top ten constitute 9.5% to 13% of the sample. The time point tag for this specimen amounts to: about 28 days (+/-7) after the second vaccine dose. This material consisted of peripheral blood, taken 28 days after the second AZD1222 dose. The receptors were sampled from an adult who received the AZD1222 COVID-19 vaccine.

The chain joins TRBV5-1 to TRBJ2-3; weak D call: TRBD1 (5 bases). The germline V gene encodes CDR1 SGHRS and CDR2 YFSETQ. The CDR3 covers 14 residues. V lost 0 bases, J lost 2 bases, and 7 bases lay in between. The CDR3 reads CASSLAGHTDTQYF. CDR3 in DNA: TGCGCCAGCAGCTTGGCAGGGCACACAGATACGCAGTATTTT.

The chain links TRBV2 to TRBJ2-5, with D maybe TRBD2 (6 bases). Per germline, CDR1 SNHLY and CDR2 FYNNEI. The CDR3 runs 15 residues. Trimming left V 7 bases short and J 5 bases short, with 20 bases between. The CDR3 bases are TGTGCCAGCAAACTTCTGGGGGGTTTGGAGGAGACCCAGTACTTC. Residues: CASKLLGGLEETQYF.

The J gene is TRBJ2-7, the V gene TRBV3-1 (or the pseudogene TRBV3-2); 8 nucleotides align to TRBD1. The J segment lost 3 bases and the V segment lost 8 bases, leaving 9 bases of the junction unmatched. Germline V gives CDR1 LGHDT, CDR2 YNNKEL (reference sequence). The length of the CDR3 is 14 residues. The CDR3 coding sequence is TGTGCCAGCCAGGCAGGGGGCGTTGACTACGAGCAGTACTTC. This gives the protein CASQAGGVDYEQYF.

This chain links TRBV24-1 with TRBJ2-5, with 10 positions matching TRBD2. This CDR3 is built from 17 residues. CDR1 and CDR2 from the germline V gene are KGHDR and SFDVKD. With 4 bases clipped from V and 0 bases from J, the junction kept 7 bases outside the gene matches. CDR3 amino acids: CATSDPSGGSYQETQYF. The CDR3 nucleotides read TGTGCCACCAGTGACCCTAGCGGGGGTAGCTACCAAGAGACCCAGTACTTC.

The CDR3 protein is CASSLSGGRYNEQFF. Here the CDR3 DNA reads TGTGCCAGCAGCTTATCGGGGGGGCGTTACAATGAGCAGTTCTTC. The chain is built from TRBV7-3 and TRBJ2-1, with 8 bases identical to TRBD2. J lost 4 bases, V lost 2 bases, and 4 bases had no gene match. Germline CDR1 and CDR2: SGHTA and FQGTGA. The CDR3 totals 15 residues. Full variable domain (remainder filled in from reference TRBV7-3 and TRBJ2-1): GAGVSQTPSNKVTEKGKYVELRCDPISGHTALYWYRQSLGQGPEFLIYFQGTGAADDSGLPNDRFFAVRPEGSVSTLKIQRTERGDSAVYLCASSLSGGRYNEQFFGPGTRLTVL.

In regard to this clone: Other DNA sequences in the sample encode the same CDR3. The CDR3 region has the DNA TGTGCCACCAGCAGAGATTTGGGGTCAGCGAACACTGAAGCTTTCTTT. Translation gives CATSRDLGSANTEAFF. The V call is TRBV15, the J call TRBJ1-1, with D unresolved. The V gene lost 0 bases and the J gene lost 1 base, with 12 bases spanning the gap. CDR3 length: 16 residues. Looked up from germline, CDR1 is LNHNV and CDR2 is YYDKDF (reference sequence).

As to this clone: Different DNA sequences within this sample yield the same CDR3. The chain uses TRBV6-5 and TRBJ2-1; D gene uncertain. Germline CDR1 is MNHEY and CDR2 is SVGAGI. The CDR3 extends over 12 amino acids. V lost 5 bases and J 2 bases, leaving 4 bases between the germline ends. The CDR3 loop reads CASSRPYNEQFF. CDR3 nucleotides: TGTGCCAGCAGTCGTCCCTACAATGAGCAGTTCTTC.

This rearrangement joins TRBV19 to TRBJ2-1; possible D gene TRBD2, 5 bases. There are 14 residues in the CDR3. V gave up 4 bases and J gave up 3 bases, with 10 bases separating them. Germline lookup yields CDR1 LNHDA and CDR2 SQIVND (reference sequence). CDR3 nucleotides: TGTGCCAGTAGTAGGACTTCTAACTACAATGAGCAGTTCTTC. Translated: CASSRTSNYNEQFF.

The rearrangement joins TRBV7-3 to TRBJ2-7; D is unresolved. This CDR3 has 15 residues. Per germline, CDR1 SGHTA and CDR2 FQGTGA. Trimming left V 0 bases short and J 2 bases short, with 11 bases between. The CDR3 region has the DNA TGTGCCAGCAGCTTAACGGGCCAGACCCCCTACGAGCAGTACTTC. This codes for CASSLTGQTPYEQYF.

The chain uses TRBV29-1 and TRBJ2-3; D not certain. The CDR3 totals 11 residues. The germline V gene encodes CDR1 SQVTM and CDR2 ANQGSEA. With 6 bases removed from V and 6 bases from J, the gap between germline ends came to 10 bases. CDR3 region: CSVSRRDTQYF. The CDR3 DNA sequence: TGCAGCGTCTCAAGGCGGGATACGCAGTATTTT.

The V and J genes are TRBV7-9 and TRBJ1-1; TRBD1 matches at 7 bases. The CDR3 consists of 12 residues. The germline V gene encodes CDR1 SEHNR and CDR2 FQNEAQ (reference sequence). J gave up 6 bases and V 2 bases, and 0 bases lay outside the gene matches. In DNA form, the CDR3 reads TGTGCCAGCAGCTTAACAGGGGCTGAAGCTTTCTTT. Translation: CASSLTGAEAFF.

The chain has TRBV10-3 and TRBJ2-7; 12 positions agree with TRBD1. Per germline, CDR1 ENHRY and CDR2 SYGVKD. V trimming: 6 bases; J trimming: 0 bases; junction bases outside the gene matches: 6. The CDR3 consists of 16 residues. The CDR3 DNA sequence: TGTGCCATCAGGGGACAGGGGGCCTTGAGCTCCTACGAGCAGTACTTC. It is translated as CAIRGQGALSSYEQYF.

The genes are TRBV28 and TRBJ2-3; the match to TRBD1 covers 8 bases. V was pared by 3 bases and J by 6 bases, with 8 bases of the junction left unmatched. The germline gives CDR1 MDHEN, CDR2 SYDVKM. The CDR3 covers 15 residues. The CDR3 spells CASSLAGRQGDTQYF. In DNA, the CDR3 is TGTGCCAGCAGTTTGGCCGGGAGACAGGGGGATACGCAGTATTTT.

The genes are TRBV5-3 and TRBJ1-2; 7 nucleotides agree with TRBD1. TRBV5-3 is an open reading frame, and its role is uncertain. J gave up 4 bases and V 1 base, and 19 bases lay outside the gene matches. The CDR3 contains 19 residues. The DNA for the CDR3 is TGTGCCAGAAGCTTGAAAGAAGTTGGGGAGACAGGGCCGGTCTATGGCTACACCTTC. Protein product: CARSLKEVGETGPVYGYTF.

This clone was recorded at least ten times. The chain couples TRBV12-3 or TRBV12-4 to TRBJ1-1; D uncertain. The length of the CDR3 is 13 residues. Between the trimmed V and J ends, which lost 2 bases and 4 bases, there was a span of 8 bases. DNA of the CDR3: TGTGCCAGCAGTTTACGCCAAGGCACTGAAGCTTTCTTT. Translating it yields CASSLRQGTEAFF.

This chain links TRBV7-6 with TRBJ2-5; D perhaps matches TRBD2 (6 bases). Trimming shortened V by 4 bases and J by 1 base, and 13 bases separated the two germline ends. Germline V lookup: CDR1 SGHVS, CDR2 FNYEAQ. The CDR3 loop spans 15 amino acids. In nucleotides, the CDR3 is TGTGCCAGCAGCTCCTTGGGGCGGGGCCAAGAGACCCAGTACTTC. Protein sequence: CASSSLGRGQETQYF.

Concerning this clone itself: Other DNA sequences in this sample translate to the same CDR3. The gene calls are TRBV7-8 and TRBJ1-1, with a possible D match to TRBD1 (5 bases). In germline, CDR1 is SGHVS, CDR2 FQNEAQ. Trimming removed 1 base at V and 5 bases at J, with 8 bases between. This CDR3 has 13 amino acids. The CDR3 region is CASSLGGDTEAFF. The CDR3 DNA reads TGTGCCAGCAGCTTAGGAGGGGATACTGAAGCTTTCTTT.

DNA for the CDR3: TGTGCCAGCAGTTACGACGGGACTCAGAACACTGAAGCTTTCTTT. Amino acid sequence: CASSYDGTQNTEAFF. The rearrangement uses TRBV6-5 and TRBJ1-1; D possibly corresponds to TRBD1 (5 bases). The CDR3 covers 15 residues. CDR1 is MNHEY and CDR2 is SVGAGI in the germline V gene. V dropped 2 bases and J dropped 1 base, with 11 bases sitting between them.